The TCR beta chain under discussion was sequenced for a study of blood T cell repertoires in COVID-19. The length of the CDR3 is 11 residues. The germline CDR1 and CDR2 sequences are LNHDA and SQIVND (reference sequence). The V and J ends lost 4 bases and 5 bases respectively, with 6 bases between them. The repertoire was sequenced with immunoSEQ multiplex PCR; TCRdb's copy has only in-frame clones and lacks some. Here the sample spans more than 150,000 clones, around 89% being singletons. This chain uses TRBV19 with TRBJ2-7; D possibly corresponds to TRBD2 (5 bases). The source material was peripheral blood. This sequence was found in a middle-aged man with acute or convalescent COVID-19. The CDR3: CASSRRDEQYF. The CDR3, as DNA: TGTGCCAGTAGTAGGCGGGACGAGCAGTACTTC.